The source of this T cell receptor (beta chain) is a study of CD8 T cells in ankylosing spondylitis. Study-level results: Significant enrichment of disease-linked clones was reportedly seen in matched ankylosing spondylitis synovial fluid. Typical of ankylosing spondylitis blood, it appeared, was a TCR beta motif of roughly eight highly homologous variants.

The J segment lost 6 bases and the V segment lost 4 bases, leaving 3 bases of the junction unmatched. There are 15 residues in the CDR3. The authors made TCR beta libraries by quantitative 5'-RACE with molecular barcodes. TCRdb used MiXCR to reprocess the 5' RACE reads, holding one entry per CDR3 protein. The table includes some 400,000 distinct CDR3 sequences, about 22% detected once. This clonotype was recorded many times. Its specificity is unknown. The receptor comes from a male donor with ankylosing spondylitis. The chain links TRBV12-3 or TRBV12-4 to TRBJ2-1, with 13 bases identical to TRBD2. The sample consisted of blood, either unsorted or a sorted T cell fraction (not recorded which). The CDR3 DNA follows: TGTGCCAGCAGTTCGGGACTAGCGGGATCCAATGAGCAGTTCTTC. This sequence encodes CASSSGLAGSNEQFF.